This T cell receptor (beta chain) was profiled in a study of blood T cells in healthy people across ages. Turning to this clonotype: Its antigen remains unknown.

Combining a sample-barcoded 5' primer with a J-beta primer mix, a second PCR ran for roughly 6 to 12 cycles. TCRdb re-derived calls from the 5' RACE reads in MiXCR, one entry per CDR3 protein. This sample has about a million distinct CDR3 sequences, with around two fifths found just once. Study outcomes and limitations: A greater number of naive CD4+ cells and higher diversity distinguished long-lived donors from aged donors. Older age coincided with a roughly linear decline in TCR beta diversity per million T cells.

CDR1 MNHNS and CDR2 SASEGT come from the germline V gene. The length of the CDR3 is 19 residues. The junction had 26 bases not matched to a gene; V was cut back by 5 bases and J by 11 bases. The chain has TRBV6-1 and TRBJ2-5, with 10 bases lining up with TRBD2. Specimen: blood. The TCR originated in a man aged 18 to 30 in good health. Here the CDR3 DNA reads TGTGCCAGCAGTCCGAGAAGTCCCCTAGCGGGGGATCCCTCTTCTGAGCAGTACTTC. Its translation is CASSPRSPLAGDPSSEQYF.